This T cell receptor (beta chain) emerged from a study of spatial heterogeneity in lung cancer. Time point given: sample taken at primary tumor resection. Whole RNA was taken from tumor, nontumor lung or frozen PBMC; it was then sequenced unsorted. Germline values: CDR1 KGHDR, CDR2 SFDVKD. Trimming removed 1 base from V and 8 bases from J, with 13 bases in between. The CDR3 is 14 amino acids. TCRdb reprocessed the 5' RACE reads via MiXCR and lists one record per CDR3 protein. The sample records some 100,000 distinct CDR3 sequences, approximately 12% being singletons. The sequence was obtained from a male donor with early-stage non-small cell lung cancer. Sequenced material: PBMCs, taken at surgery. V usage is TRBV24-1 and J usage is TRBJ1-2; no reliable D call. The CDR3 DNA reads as TGTGCCACCAGTGATTTATACAAATCGGCAGGCTACACCTTC. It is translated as CATSDLYKSAGYTF.